Below are 5 T cell receptor beta chains sequenced from a single sample in a study of regulatory T cells in long-lasting Graves disease. Noted time point: persistent/refractory GD, antithyroid drugs over 5 years with positive TRAb. With RNA extracted from PBMCs as input, the TCR library was made. Researchers made TCR beta libraries by using iRepertoire HTBI primers and running Arm-PCR on CDR3 regions. TCRdb reprocessed the multiplex PCR reads via MiXCR and lists one record per CDR3 protein. The sample lists about 660,000 distinct CDR3 sequences, roughly 30% seen once, with under 55% in the top ten. The sequences come from peripheral blood mononuclear cells (PBMCs), collected when the disease was refractory, from a patient treated with antithyroid drugs. The receptors shown here come from a female donor with Graves disease.

The chain recombines TRBV19 with TRBJ2-7, with 12 bases fitting TRBD1. This CDR3 has 19 residues. From germline, CDR1 is LNHDA and CDR2 SQIVND (reference sequence). V gave up 5 bases and J gave up 3 bases; unmatched junction bases: 17. CDR3 protein: CASSPKSRDRGLLGYEQYF. DNA of the CDR3: TGTGCCAGTAGTCCCAAATCTCGGGACAGGGGGCTTTTAGGCTACGAGCAGTACTTC.

This clonotype has a count of ten or more. The CDR3 DNA sequence: TGTGCCAGCAGTTACGAGGCGGGAACCTACGAGCAGTACTTC. Encoded protein: CASSYEAGTYEQYF. The genes are TRBV6-5 and TRBJ2-7; D possibly corresponds to TRBD2 (6 bases). The germline V gene encodes CDR1 MNHEY and CDR2 SVGAGI. Trimming took 2 bases from V and 2 from J, leaving 10 bases between them. CDR3 length: 14 residues.

Details on this clonotype: A much larger clone is a single base away; this may be a read error. The chain is built from TRBV28 and TRBJ2-5; 11 bases agree with TRBD2. CDR3 length equals 13 residues. In germline, CDR1 is MDHEN, CDR2 SYDVKM. CDR3 nucleotides: TGTGCCAGCCAACTAGCGGGAGAAGAGACCCTGTACTTC. Amino acids: CASQLAGEETLYF.

The gene calls are TRBV7-9 and TRBJ1-6; 7 bases fit TRBD1. This CDR3 region has 16 residues. Germline V CDR1 and CDR2: SEHNR, FQNEAQ (reference sequence). The J segment lost 7 bases and the V segment lost 0 bases, leaving 6 bases of the junction unmatched. CDR3 amino acids: CASSLASGTENSPLHF. In nucleotides, the CDR3 is TGTGCCAGCAGCTTAGCCAGCGGGACAGAGAATTCACCCCTCCACTTT. Looking up the rest from reference TRBV7-9 and TRBJ1-6 gives the full variable domain: DTGVSQNPRHKITKRGQNVTFRCDPISEHNRLYWYRQTLGQGPEFLTYFQNEAQLEKSRLLSDRFSAERPKGSFSTLEIQRTEQGDSAMYLCASSLASGTENSPLHFGNGTRLTVT.

This clonotype was detected only a few times. V is TRBV11-2 and J is TRBJ2-2; no reliable D call. V was shortened by 1 base and J by 4 bases, with 4 bases between the two germline ends. The CDR3 contains 13 residues. From germline, CDR1 is SGHAT and CDR2 FQNNGV. CDR3: CASSLALTGELFF. The CDR3 nucleotides are TGTGCCAGCAGCTTAGCACTCACCGGGGAGCTGTTTTTT.